The clone carrying this T cell receptor beta chain was observed many times. Its antigen is as yet unknown. Moderate-to-severe activity, CAS ≥3, NOSPECS ≥4 and a duration under 3 months were seen in donors with ophthalmopathy. In this cohort, patients with other autoimmune diseases, uncontrolled infections, pregnancy or lactation were excluded. PBMCs were isolated from an approximately 10 ml sample of fresh peripheral blood. This sample stems from a study of Graves' ophthalmopathy and Graves' hyperthyroidism. Regarding the study as a whole: The majority of expanded thyroid clonotypes above 0.001 frequency also occurred in blood.

This CDR3 region has 13 residues. Germline V gene lookup returns CDR1 ENHRY and CDR2 SYGVKD. Trimming cost V 2 bases and J 9 bases, with 8 bases left between them. RNA transcripts were the template, and TCR beta CDR3 regions were amplified from them. HTBI-primed first-round RT-PCR preceded second-round multiplex PCR. MiXCR, run by TCRdb on the multiplex PCR reads, gives a single entry per CDR3 protein. Among around 670,000 distinct CDR3 sequences listed, 40% were seen once. The chain recombines TRBV10-3 with TRBJ1-6; possibly TRBD1 for D (6 bases). The TCR was taken from an adult man with Graves' ophthalmopathy. Source material: peripheral blood. For the CDR3, the DNA is TGTGCCATCAGTGAGACAGGGAGTTCACCCCTCCACTTT. This gives the protein CAISETGSSPLHF.